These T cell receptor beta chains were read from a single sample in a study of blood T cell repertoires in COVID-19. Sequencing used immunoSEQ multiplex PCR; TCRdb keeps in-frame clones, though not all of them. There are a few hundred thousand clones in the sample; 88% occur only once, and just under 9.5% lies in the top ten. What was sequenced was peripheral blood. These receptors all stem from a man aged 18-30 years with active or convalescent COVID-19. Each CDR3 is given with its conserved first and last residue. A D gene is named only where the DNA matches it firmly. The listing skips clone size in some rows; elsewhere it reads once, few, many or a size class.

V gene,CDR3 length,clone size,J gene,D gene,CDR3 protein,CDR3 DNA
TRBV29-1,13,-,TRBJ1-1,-,CSFSGQLNTEAFF,TGCAGTTTTAGTGGACAGCTGAACACTGAAGCTTTCTTT
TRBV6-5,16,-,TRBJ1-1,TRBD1,CASSYSIFTGGTEAFF,TGTGCCAGCAGTTACTCGATTTTTACAGGGGGTACTGAAGCTTTCTTT
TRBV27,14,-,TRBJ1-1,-,CASSSGVGNTEAFF,TGTGCCAGCAGTTCGGGGGTCGGGAACACTGAAGCTTTCTTT
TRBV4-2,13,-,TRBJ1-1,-,CASSHQAGSEAFF,TGTGCCAGCAGCCACCAGGCTGGCAGTGAAGCTTTCTTT
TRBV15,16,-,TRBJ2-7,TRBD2,CATSRDPLAGAYEQYF,TGTGCCACCAGCAGAGATCCGCTAGCGGGGGCGTACGAGCAGTACTTC
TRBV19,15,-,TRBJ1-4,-,CASRKKWGLEEKLFF,TGTGCCAGTAGGAAAAAGTGGGGGCTAGAAGAAAAACTGTTTTTT
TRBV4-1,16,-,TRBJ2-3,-,CASSQVVGSAADTQYF,TGCGCCAGCAGCCAAGTAGTTGGTAGCGCCGCAGATACGCAGTATTTT
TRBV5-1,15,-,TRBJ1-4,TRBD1,CASSPQGSEGEKLFF,TGCGCCAGCAGCCCACAGGGGTCGGAGGGCGAAAAACTGTTTTTT
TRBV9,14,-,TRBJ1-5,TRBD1,CASSVGQGGQPQHF,TGTGCCAGCAGCGTAGGACAGGGTGGTCAGCCCCAGCATTTT
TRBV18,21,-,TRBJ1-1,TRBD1,CASSGSILNLDRGLVNTEAFF,TGTGCCAGCTCAGGCTCTATTTTAAACCTTGACAGGGGGCTGGTGAACACTGAAGCTTTCTTT
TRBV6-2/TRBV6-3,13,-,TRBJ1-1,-,CASSGALLTKAFF,TGTGCCAGCAGTGGGGCCTTACTCACCAAAGCTTTCTTT
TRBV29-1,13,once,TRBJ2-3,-,CSVVLFSTDTQYF,TGCAGCGTTGTGCTATTCAGCACAGATACGCAGTATTTT
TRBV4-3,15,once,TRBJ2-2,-,CASSPGPSNTGELFF,TGCGCCAGCAGCCCTGGCCCCTCGAACACCGGGGAGCTGTTTTTT
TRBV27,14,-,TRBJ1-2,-,CASSVGGGDYGYTF,TGTGCCAGCAGTGTTGGCGGGGGGGACTATGGCTACACCTTC
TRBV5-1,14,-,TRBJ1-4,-,CASSPGDLNEKLFF,TGCGCCAGCAGCCCAGGGGACCTTAATGAAAAACTGTTTTTT
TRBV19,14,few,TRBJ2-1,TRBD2,CASSFSGGPNEQFF,TGTGCCAGTAGTTTTAGCGGGGGCCCCAATGAGCAGTTCTTC
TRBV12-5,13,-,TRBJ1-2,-,CASGFGEDYGYTF,TGTGCTAGTGGTTTCGGGGAGGACTATGGCTACACCTTC
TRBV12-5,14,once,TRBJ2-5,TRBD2,CASGLAGGLGTQYF,TGTGCTAGTGGACTAGCGGGGGGCCTGGGGACCCAGTACTTC